The sequence of this T cell receptor (beta chain) was determined in a study of T cells in severe cutaneous drug reactions. Across the whole study: RegiSCAR criteria gave all enrolled patients a probable or definite SJS/TEN or DRESS diagnosis.

The iRepertoire multiplex PCR system with TCR subtype-specific primers built both bulk and single-cell libraries. From the multiplex PCR reads, TCRdb lists one entry per CDR3 protein and no DNA. The table for this sample gives about 2,800 distinct CDR3 sequences. Comment on this clonotype: The antigen is not known.

Overall study findings and caveats: A public TCRbeta CDR3 appeared in all seven CBZ-SJS/TEN blister samples, averaging roughly 14%. TRBV12-4 use rose strongly in carbamazepine-induced Stevens-Johnson syndrome or toxic epidermal necrolysis, averaging roughly 32% in blister cells and 4.5% to 6.5% in PBMC.

This CDR3 spans 16 amino acids. Germline lookup yields CDR1 SGHVS and CDR2 FQNEAQ. The donors had carbamazepine-induced Stevens-Johnson syndrome or toxic epidermal necrolysis. The chain carries TRBV7-8 and TRBJ1-2; TCRdb lists TRBD1, though no DNA is available to test this call. The origin of this receptor is a human donor with toxic epidermal necrolysis, a severe cutaneous drug reaction. Specimen: cells from a skin blister. This CDR3 reads CASSARVVDGYYGYTF. The whole variable domain, remainder taken from reference TRBV7-8 and TRBJ1-2, is GAGVSQSPRYKVAKRGQDVALRCDPISGHVSLFWYQQALGQGPEFLTYFQNEAQLDKSGLPSDRFFAERPEGSVSTLKIQRTQQEDSAVYLCASSARVVDGYYGYTFGSGTRLTVV.